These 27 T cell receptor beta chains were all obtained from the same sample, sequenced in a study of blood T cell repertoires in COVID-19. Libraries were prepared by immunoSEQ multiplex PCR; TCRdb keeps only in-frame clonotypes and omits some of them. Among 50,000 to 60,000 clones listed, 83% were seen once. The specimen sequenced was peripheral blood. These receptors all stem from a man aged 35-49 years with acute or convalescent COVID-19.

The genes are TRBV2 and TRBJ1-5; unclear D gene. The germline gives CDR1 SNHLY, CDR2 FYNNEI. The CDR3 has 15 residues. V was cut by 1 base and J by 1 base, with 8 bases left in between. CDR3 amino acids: CASSEDRLSNQPQHF. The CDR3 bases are TGTGCCAGCAGTGAAGACAGATTAAGCAATCAGCCCCAGCATTTT.

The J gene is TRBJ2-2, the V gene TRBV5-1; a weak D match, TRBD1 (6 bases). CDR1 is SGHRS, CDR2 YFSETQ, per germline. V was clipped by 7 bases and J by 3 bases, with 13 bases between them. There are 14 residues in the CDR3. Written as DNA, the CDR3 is TGCGCCAGCCGCCGGGACAAGGACACCGGGGAGCTGTTTTTT. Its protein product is CASRRDKDTGELFF.

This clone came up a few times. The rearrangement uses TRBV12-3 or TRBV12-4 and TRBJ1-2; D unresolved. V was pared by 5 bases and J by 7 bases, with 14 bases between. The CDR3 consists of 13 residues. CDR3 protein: CASSPTILLGYTF. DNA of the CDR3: TGTGCCAGCAGTCCCACTATCCTCCTTGGCTACACCTTC.

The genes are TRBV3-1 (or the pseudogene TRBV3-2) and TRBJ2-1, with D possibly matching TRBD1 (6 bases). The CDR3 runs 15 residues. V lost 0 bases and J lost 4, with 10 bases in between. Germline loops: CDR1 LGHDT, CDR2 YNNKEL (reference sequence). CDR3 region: CASSQEGQGYNEQFF. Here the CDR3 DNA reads TGTGCCAGCAGCCAAGAGGGGCAGGGGTACAATGAGCAGTTCTTC.

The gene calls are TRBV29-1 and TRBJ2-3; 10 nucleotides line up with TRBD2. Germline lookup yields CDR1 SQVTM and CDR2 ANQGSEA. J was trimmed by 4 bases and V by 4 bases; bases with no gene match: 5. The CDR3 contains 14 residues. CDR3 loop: CSVVTSGMPDTQYF. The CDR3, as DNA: TGCAGCGTTGTAACTAGCGGGATGCCAGATACGCAGTATTTT.

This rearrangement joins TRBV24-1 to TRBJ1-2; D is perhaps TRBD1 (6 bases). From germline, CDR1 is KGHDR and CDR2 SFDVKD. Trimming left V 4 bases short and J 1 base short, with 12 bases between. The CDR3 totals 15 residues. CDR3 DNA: TGTGCCACCAGTGAGAATAACAGGGATAACTATGGCTACACCTTC. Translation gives CATSENNRDNYGYTF.

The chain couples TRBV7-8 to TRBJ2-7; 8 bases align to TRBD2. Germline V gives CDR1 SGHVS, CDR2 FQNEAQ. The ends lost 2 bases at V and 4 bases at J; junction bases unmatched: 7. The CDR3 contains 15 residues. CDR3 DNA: TGTGCCAGCAGCTTAAGGGCGGGAGGACTTTACGAGCAGTACTTC. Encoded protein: CASSLRAGGLYEQYF.

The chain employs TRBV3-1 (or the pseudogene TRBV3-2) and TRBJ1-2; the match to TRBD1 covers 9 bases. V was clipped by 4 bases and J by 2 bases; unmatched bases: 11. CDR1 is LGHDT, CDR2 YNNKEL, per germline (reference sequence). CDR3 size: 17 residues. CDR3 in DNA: TGTGCCAGCAGCCCCCACACCGGGACAGGGTCCAACTATGGCTACACCTTC. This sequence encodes CASSPHTGTGSNYGYTF.

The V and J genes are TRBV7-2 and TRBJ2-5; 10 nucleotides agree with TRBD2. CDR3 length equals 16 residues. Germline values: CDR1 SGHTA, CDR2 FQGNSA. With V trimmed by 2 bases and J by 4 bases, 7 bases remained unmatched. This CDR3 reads CASSLLSGRPIETQYF. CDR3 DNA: TGTGCCAGCAGCTTACTTAGCGGGAGGCCGATAGAGACCCAGTACTTC.

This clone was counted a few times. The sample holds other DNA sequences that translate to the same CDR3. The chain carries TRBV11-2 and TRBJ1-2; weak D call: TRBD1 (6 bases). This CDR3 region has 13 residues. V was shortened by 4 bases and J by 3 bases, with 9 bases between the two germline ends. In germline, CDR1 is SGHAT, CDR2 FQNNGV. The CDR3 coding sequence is TGTGCCAGCAGCTCGGACAGCTACTATGGCTACACCTTC. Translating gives CASSSDSYYGYTF.

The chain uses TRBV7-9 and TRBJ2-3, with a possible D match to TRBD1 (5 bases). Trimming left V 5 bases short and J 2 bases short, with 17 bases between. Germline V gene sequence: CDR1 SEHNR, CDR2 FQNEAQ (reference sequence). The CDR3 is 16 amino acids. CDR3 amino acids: CASSRYTSRATDTQYF. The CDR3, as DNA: TGTGCCAGCAGCCGATATACCTCCAGGGCCACAGATACGCAGTATTTT. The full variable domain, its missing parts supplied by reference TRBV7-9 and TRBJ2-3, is DTGVSQNPRHKITKRGQNVTFRCDPISEHNRLYWYRQTLGQGPEFLTYFQNEAQLEKSRLLSDRFSAERPKGSFSTLEIQRTEQGDSAMYLCASSRYTSRATDTQYFGPGTRLTVL.

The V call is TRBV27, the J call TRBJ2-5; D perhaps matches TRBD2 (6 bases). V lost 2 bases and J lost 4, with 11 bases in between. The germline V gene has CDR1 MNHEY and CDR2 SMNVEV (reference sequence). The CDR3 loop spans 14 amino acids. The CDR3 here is CASSLMGGRETQYF. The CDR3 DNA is TGTGCCAGCAGTTTAATGGGGGGACGAGAGACCCAGTACTTC.

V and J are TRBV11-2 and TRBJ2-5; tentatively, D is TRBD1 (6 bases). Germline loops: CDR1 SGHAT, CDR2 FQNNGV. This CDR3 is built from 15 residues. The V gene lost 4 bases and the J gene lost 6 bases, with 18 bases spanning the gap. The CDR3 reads CASSSISQGYQTQYF. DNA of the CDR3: TGTGCCAGCAGCTCTATCTCACAGGGTTACCAGACCCAGTACTTC.

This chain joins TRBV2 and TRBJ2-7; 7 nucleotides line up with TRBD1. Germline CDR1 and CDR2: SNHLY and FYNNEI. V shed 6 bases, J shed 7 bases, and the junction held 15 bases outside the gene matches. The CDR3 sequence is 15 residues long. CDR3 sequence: CASRPDRVLSGEQYF. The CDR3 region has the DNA TGTGCCAGCAGACCCGACAGGGTTCTATCGGGAGAGCAGTACTTC.

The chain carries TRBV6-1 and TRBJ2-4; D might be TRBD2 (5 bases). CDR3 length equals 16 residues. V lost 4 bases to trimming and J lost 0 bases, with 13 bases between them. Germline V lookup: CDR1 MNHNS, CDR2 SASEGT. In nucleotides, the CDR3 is TGTGCCAGCAGTGGCCTTCGGGGAGTAGCCAAAAACATTCAGTACTTC. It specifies CASSGLRGVAKNIQYF.

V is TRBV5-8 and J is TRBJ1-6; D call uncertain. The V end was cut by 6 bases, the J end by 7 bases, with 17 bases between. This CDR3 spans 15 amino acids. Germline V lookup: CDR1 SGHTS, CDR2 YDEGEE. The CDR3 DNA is TGTGCCAGCACCCGGCCCGGAGGGTTAAATTCACCCCTCCACTTT. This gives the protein CASTRPGGLNSPLHF.

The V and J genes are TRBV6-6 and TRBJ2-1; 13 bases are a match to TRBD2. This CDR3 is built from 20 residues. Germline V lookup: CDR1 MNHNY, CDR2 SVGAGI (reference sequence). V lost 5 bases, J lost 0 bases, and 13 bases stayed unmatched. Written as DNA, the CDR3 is TGTGCCAGCAGTCAAAGTGGGACTAGCGGGGCGGTATACTCCTACAATGAGCAGTTCTTC. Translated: CASSQSGTSGAVYSYNEQFF.

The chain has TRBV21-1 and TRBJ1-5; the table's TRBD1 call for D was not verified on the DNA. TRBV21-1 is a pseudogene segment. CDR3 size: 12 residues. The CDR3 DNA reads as TGTGCCAGCACGACAGGGAATCAGCCCCAGCATTTT. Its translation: CASTTGNQPQHF.

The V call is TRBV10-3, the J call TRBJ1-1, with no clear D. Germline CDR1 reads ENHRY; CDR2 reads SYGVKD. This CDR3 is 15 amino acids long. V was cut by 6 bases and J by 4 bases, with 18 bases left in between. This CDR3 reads CAIRLDGSGTTEAFF. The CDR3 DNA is TGTGCCATCAGACTAGACGGAAGTGGTACCACTGAAGCTTTCTTT.

The DNA of the CDR3 is TGTGCCAGTAGACTTCTCTCGGGACAGGGTTTTCAGCCCCAGCATTTT. The encoded protein is CASRLLSGQGFQPQHF. The V and J genes are TRBV19 and TRBJ1-5; 9 positions agree with TRBD1. V trimming: 6 bases; J trimming: 6 bases; junction bases outside the gene matches: 12. There are 16 residues in the CDR3. Germline V gene sequence: CDR1 LNHDA, CDR2 SQIVND (reference sequence).

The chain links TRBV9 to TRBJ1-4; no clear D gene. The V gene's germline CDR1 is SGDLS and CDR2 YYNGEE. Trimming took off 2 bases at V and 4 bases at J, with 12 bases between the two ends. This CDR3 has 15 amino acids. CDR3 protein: CASSVMSENNEKLFF. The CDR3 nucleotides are TGTGCCAGCAGCGTCATGTCAGAAAATAATGAAAAACTGTTTTTT.

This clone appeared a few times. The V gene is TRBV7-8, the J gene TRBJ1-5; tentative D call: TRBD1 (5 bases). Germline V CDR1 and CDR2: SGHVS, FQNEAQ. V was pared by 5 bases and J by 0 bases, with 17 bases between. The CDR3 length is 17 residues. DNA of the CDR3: TGTGCCAGCAGCACCCACGCCCGGGGGAATAGCAATCAGCCCCAGCATTTT. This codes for CASSTHARGNSNQPQHF.

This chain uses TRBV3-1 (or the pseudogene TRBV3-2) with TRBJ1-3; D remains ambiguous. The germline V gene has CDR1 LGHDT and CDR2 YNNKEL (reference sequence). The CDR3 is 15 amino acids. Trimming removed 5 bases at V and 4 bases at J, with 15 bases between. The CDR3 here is CASSTRGVRGNTIYF. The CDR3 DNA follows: TGTGCCAGCAGCACCCGGGGAGTTCGAGGAAACACCATATATTTT.

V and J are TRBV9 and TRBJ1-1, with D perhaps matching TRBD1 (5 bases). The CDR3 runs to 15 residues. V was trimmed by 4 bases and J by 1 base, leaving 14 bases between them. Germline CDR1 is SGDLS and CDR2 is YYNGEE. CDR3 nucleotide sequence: TGTGCCAGCAGCAAGACAGTAAATTCGAACACTGAAGCTTTCTTT. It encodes CASSKTVNSNTEAFF.

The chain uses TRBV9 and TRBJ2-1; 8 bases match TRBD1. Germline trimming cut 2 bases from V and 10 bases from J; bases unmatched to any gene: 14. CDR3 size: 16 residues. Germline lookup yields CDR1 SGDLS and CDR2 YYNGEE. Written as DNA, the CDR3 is TGTGCCAGCAGCGTCTCCGGACAGGGTTACAATCAGGAGCAGTTCTTC. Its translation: CASSVSGQGYNQEQFF.

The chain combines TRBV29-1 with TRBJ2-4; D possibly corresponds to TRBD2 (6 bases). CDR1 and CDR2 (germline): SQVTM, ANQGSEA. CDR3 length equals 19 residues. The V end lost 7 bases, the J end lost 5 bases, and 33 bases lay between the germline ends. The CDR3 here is CSAPRRGPKIRRGENIQYF. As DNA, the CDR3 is TGCAGCGCCCCGAGGAGGGGACCCAAGATCCGAAGAGGGGAAAACATTCAGTACTTC.

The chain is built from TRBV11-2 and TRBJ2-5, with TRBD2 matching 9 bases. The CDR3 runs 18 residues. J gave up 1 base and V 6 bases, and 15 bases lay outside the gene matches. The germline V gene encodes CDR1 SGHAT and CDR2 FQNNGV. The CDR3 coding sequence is TGTGCCAGCAGTTTGGGCGGTGGGAAGGGACTAGCCCAAGAGACCCAGTACTTC. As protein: CASSLGGGKGLAQETQYF.